The rows below give T cell receptor beta chains drawn from one sample of a study of blood T cell repertoires in COVID-19. Here immunoSEQ multiplex PCR was the method, and the copy in TCRdb shows in-frame clones only, minus some. This repertoire shows more than 95,000 clones, roughly 88% found once; its top ten account for roughly 5.4%. The sequencing input was peripheral blood. These receptors were collected from a human donor in a cohort sampled during active COVID-19. The CDR3 runs from the conserved cysteine through the conserved F or W. Each record gives: V gene, D gene, J gene, clone size, CDR3 protein, CDR3 DNA. The D gene is left open where the match is weak. Some rows mark clone size as missing; the rest say once, few, many or name a class of expanded clone.

V: TRBV27; D: NA; J: TRBJ2-3; size: NA; CDR3: CASSLLGRVVGTDTQYF; DNA: TGTGCCAGCAGTTTATTGGGCAGGGTGGTTGGCACAGATACGCAGTATTTT
V: TRBV4-3; D: TRBD1; J: TRBJ2-1; size: NA; CDR3: CASSHDRASSYNEQFF; DNA: TGCGCCAGCAGCCACGACAGGGCCAGCTCCTACAATGAGCAGTTCTTC
V: TRBV6-6; D: NA; J: TRBJ2-7; size: NA; CDR3: CASSYDISKYF; DNA: TGTGCCAGCAGTTATGACATTTCAAAGTACTTC
V: TRBV13; D: NA; J: TRBJ2-4; size: NA; CDR3: CASSRSPLRAKNIQYF; DNA: TGTGCCAGCAGCAGATCCCCCCTCAGGGCCAAAAACATTCAGTACTTC
V: TRBV27; D: NA; J: TRBJ2-1; size: NA; CDR3: CASSSPLSAVLPYNEQFF; DNA: TGTGCCAGCAGTTCCCCCCTTTCAGCGGTCCTTCCCTACAATGAGCAGTTCTTC
V: TRBV7-8; D: NA; J: TRBJ1-2; size: NA; CDR3: CASTLQRDLNYGYTF; DNA: TGTGCCAGCACCTTACAGCGGGACCTTAACTATGGCTACACCTTC
V: TRBV11-2; D: TRBD1; J: TRBJ1-2; size: NA; CDR3: CASSRVTGKKDYGYTF; DNA: TGTGCCAGCAGCCGAGTGACAGGGAAAAAGGACTATGGCTACACCTTC
V: TRBV5-1; D: NA; J: TRBJ2-3; size: NA; CDR3: CASSPGVADTQYF; DNA: TGCGCCAGCAGCCCTGGAGTAGCAGATACGCAGTATTTT
V: TRBV27; D: TRBD1; J: TRBJ1-4; size: NA; CDR3: CASSSFFGDRGGEKLFF; DNA: TGTGCCAGCAGTTCATTCTTCGGGGACAGGGGGGGAGAAAAACTGTTTTTT
V: TRBV30; D: TRBD1; J: TRBJ2-1; size: NA; CDR3: CAHQPGQLYNEQFF; DNA: TGTGCACATCAACCGGGACAGTTATACAATGAGCAGTTCTTC
V: TRBV19; D: TRBD1; J: TRBJ2-3; size: NA; CDR3: CASSNPRLRGDTQYF; DNA: TGTGCCAGTAGTAACCCCCGCCTCAGGGGGGATACGCAGTATTTT
V: TRBV7-8; D: TRBD1; J: TRBJ2-1; size: once; CDR3: CASSLVDRDRESHHEQFF; DNA: TGTGCCAGCAGCTTAGTGGACCGGGACAGGGAAAGTCATCATGAGCAGTTCTTC
V: TRBV7-2; D: NA; J: TRBJ1-5; size: NA; CDR3: CASSFQTGSNQPQHF; DNA: TGTGCCAGCAGCTTCCAAACAGGGAGCAATCAGCCCCAGCATTTT
V: TRBV12-5; D: NA; J: TRBJ1-1; size: NA; CDR3: CASGSTGNTEAFF; DNA: TGTGCTAGTGGTTCCACAGGGAACACTGAAGCTTTCTTT
V: TRBV3-1/TRBV3-2; D: TRBD2; J: TRBJ2-1; size: few; CDR3: CASSQGLAGIGNFF; DNA: TGTGCCAGCAGCCAGGGTCTAGCGGGAATAGGGAATTTCTTC
V: TRBV18; D: TRBD1; J: TRBJ2-6; size: NA; CDR3: CASSRTGAPGANVLTF; DNA: TGTGCCAGCTCACGCACAGGGGCGCCTGGGGCCAACGTCCTGACTTTC
V: TRBV7-3; D: TRBD2; J: TRBJ2-2; size: NA; CDR3: CASSSAPGLVFGELFF; DNA: TGTGCCAGCAGCTCCGCTCCGGGACTAGTCTTCGGGGAGCTGTTTTTT
V: TRBV5-8; D: TRBD2; J: TRBJ2-1; size: NA; CDR3: CASSLPLGLAGEADEQFF; DNA: TGTGCCAGCAGCTTGCCTTTAGGACTAGCGGGAGAAGCCGATGAGCAGTTCTTC
V: TRBV4-3; D: NA; J: TRBJ2-1; size: NA; CDR3: CASSQERMSSYNEQFF; DNA: TGCGCCAGCAGCCAAGAGAGGATGAGCTCCTACAATGAGCAGTTCTTC
V: TRBV5-1; D: NA; J: TRBJ1-1; size: NA; CDR3: CASSLGTGKNTEAFF; DNA: TGCGCCAGCAGCTTGGGGACGGGAAAGAACACTGAAGCTTTCTTT
V: TRBV19; D: TRBD2; J: TRBJ2-7; size: once; CDR3: CASSIRGGASGMIVSSYEQYF; DNA: TGTGCCAGTAGTATCCGGGGAGGGGCTAGCGGGATGATTGTCAGCTCCTACGAGCAGTACTTC
V: TRBV7-2; D: TRBD2; J: TRBJ2-1; size: NA; CDR3: CASSLERTSGFFF; DNA: TGTGCCAGCAGCTTAGAGAGGACTAGCGGGTTTTTCTTC
V: TRBV4-1; D: NA; J: TRBJ1-6; size: NA; CDR3: CASSQVRGNVNNSPLHF; DNA: TGCGCCAGCAGCCAAGTAAGGGGTAACGTCAATAATTCACCCCTCCACTTT
V: TRBV24-1; D: TRBD2; J: TRBJ2-1; size: NA; CDR3: CATSDPLAGNNEQFF; DNA: TGTGCCACCAGTGATCCTCTAGCGGGGAACAATGAGCAGTTCTTC
V: TRBV3-1/TRBV3-2; D: TRBD1; J: TRBJ1-4; size: NA; CDR3: CASSRGTVNEKLFF; DNA: TGTGCCAGCAGCCGGGGGACAGTGAATGAAAAACTGTTTTTT
V: TRBV5-1; D: NA; J: TRBJ2-7; size: NA; CDR3: CASNKGLTSAGQYF; DNA: TGCGCCAGCAACAAGGGACTCACGAGCGCTGGGCAGTACTTC
V: TRBV27; D: NA; J: TRBJ1-1; size: NA; CDR3: CASSLRGSGTEAFF; DNA: TGTGCCAGCAGTTTAAGGGGGTCTGGGACTGAAGCTTTCTTT
V: TRBV7-6; D: TRBD2; J: TRBJ2-2; size: NA; CDR3: CASSPGPTSGANTGELFF; DNA: TGTGCCAGCAGCCCAGGACCTACTAGCGGGGCGAACACCGGGGAGCTGTTTTTT
V: TRBV7-2; D: NA; J: TRBJ2-7; size: NA; CDR3: CASSFEGYEQYF; DNA: TGTGCCAGCAGCTTTGAGGGCTACGAGCAGTACTTC
V: TRBV6-5; D: NA; J: TRBJ1-5; size: NA; CDR3: CASSYREGQPQHF; DNA: TGTGCCAGCAGTTACAGGGAGGGACAGCCCCAGCATTTT
V: TRBV9; D: NA; J: TRBJ1-3; size: NA; CDR3: CASSVTAGSGNTIYF; DNA: TGTGCCAGCAGCGTAACGGCAGGCTCTGGAAACACCATATATTTT
V: TRBV5-1; D: NA; J: TRBJ2-2; size: few; CDR3: CASSLAPMIGSGTGELFF; DNA: TGCGCCAGCAGCTTGGCACCCATGATCGGGAGCGGCACCGGGGAGCTGTTTTTT
V: TRBV7-9; D: TRBD1; J: TRBJ2-1; size: NA; CDR3: CASSVGTASYNEQFF; DNA: TGTGCCAGCAGCGTAGGGACAGCATCCTACAATGAGCAGTTCTTC
V: TRBV23-1; D: TRBD1; J: TRBJ2-5; size: NA; CDR3: CASRWTGRETQYF; DNA: TGCGCCAGCAGGTGGACAGGGCGAGAGACCCAGTACTTC
V: TRBV27; D: TRBD1; J: TRBJ1-2; size: NA; CDR3: CASSLDRGTGGYTF; DNA: TGTGCCAGCAGTTTGGACAGGGGAACCGGTGGCTACACCTTC
V: TRBV2; D: NA; J: TRBJ2-1; size: NA; CDR3: CASMAMGGIWDNEQFF; DNA: TGTGCCAGCATGGCGATGGGCGGGATATGGGACAATGAGCAGTTCTTC
V: TRBV5-8; D: TRBD2; J: TRBJ2-1; size: NA; CDR3: CASRRSGSSYNEQFF; DNA: TGTGCCAGCAGGAGGAGCGGGAGTTCCTACAATGAGCAGTTCTTC
V: TRBV4-1; D: NA; J: TRBJ1-2; size: once; CDR3: CASSQSGSNYGYTF; DNA: TGCGCCAGCAGCCAAAGCGGATCTAACTATGGCTACACCTTC
V: TRBV11-2; D: NA; J: TRBJ2-1; size: NA; CDR3: CASSLFPSSYNEQFF; DNA: TGTGCCAGCAGCCTATTCCCGAGCTCCTACAATGAGCAGTTCTTC
V: TRBV4-2; D: NA; J: TRBJ2-7; size: NA; CDR3: CASSQEPPEVSSYEQYF; DNA: TGTGCCAGCAGCCAAGAGCCGCCGGAGGTGAGCTCCTACGAGCAGTACTTC
V: TRBV6-4; D: TRBD2; J: TRBJ2-1; size: NA; CDR3: CASSAVTGGVHEQFF; DNA: TGTGCCAGCAGTGCGGTAACGGGAGGGGTACATGAGCAGTTCTTC
V: TRBV3-1/TRBV3-2; D: NA; J: TRBJ2-2; size: NA; CDR3: CASSEGTLYTGELFF; DNA: TGTGCCAGCAGCGAAGGGACTCTGTACACCGGGGAGCTGTTTTTT
V: TRBV19; D: NA; J: TRBJ2-5; size: NA; CDR3: CASSIRREETQYF; DNA: TGTGCCAGTAGTATCCGACGGGAAGAGACCCAGTACTTC
V: TRBV19; D: NA; J: TRBJ2-1; size: NA; CDR3: CASSIGGTPNEQFF; DNA: TGTGCCAGTAGTATCGGCGGGACCCCCAATGAGCAGTTCTTC
V: TRBV7-2; D: NA; J: TRBJ2-2; size: once; CDR3: CASSPVSLNTGELFF; DNA: TGTGCCAGCAGCCCCGTTAGCCTTAACACCGGGGAGCTGTTTTTT
V: TRBV28; D: TRBD1; J: TRBJ1-5; size: NA; CDR3: CASSDRGILNQPQHF; DNA: TGTGCCAGCAGCGACAGGGGAATTTTGAATCAGCCCCAGCATTTT
V: TRBV30; D: TRBD1; J: TRBJ1-1; size: NA; CDR3: CAWSVDRVEAFF; DNA: TGTGCCTGGAGCGTCGACAGGGTGGAAGCTTTCTTT
V: TRBV2; D: TRBD1; J: TRBJ2-7; size: NA; CDR3: CATRGQGGPEQYF; DNA: TGTGCCACCCGGGGACAGGGGGGGCCGGAGCAGTACTTC
V: TRBV25-1; D: NA; J: TRBJ2-5; size: NA; CDR3: CASSNPVQETQYF; DNA: TGTGCCAGCAGTAATCCAGTACAAGAGACCCAGTACTTC
V: TRBV11-3; D: TRBD2; J: TRBJ2-1; size: once; CDR3: CASSLESLPSGSSYNEQFF; DNA: TGTGCCAGCAGCTTAGAAAGTTTACCTAGCGGGAGCTCCTACAATGAGCAGTTCTTC
V: TRBV3-1/TRBV3-2; D: NA; J: TRBJ2-6; size: NA; CDR3: CASSRGGSGANVLTF; DNA: TGTGCCAGCAGCCGCGGAGGGTCTGGGGCCAACGTCCTGACTTTC
V: TRBV5-1; D: NA; J: TRBJ2-3; size: NA; CDR3: CASRIADTQYF; DNA: TGCGCCAGCAGAATCGCAGATACGCAGTATTTT